This record looks at one T cell receptor (beta chain) sequence and its context. These data are taken from a study of blood T cell repertoires in COVID-19. Only in-frame clones appear in the TCRdb table, and some are missing; sequencing was by immunoSEQ multiplex PCR. Among about 73,000 clones, over 65% were seen once, and the ten largest hold around 4.1%. The TCR was taken from a woman aged 55-69 years with acute or convalescent COVID-19. Sequencing was performed on peripheral blood.

Written as DNA, the CDR3 is TGTGCCATCAGTAGCGCCGGGACAGGCTCCTACGAGCAGTACTTC. Translating gives CAISSAGTGSYEQYF. The rearrangement uses TRBV10-3 and TRBJ2-7; TRBD1 agrees at 8 bases. This CDR3 contains 15 residues. With 5 bases clipped from V and 0 bases from J, the junction kept 6 bases outside the gene matches. Germline V gene sequence: CDR1 ENHRY, CDR2 SYGVKD.